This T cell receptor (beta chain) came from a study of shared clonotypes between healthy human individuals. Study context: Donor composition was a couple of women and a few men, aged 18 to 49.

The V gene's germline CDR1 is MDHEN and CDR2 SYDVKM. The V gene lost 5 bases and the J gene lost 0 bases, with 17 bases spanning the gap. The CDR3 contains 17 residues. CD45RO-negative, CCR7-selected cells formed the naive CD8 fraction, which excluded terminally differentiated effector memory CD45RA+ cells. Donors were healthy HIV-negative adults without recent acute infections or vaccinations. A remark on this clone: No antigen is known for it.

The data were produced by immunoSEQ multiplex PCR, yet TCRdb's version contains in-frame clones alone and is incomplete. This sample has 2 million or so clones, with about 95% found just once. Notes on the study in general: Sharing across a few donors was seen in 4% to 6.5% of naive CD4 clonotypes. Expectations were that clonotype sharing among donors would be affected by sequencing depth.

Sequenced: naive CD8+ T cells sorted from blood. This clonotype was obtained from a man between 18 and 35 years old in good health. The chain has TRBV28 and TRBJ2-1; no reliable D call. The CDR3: CASSPWGTFGSYNEQFF. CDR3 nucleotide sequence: TGTGCCAGCAGTCCGTGGGGAACTTTTGGCTCCTACAATGAGCAGTTCTTC.